These T cell receptor beta chains were read from a single sample in a study of cytomegalovirus exposure and HLA in healthy donors. The repertoire was sequenced with immunoSEQ multiplex PCR; TCRdb's copy has only in-frame clones and lacks some. The repertoire consists of fewer than 150,000 clones, with around 76% occurring once and the leading ten covering roughly 31%. Sequenced material: PBMCs. These receptors came from a man aged 55 to 70 in good health and CMV-seropositive. The CDR3 runs from the conserved cysteine through the conserved F or W. The D gene is left open where the match is weak. Some rows mark clone size as missing; the rest say once, few, many or name a class of expanded clone.

d_call | j_call | v_call | clone_size | cdr3_aa | cdr3_nt
NA | TRBJ1-2 | TRBV6-1 | NA | CASSGTLRQYLDYGYTF | TGTGCCAGCAGTGGGACCTTACGACAGTACCTGGACTATGGCTACACCTTC
NA | TRBJ1-4 | TRBV2 | NA | CASRTNRDGELFF | TGTGCCAGCAGAACGAACAGGGACGGGGAACTGTTTTTT
TRBD1 | TRBJ2-1 | TRBV7-6 | NA | CASSLQGAGEQFF | TGTGCCAGCAGTCTACAGGGGGCTGGTGAGCAGTTCTTC
NA | TRBJ2-5 | TRBV11-2 | NA | CASSSWTYRVRQETQYF | TGTGCCAGCAGCTCGTGGACCTACAGGGTGAGACAAGAGACCCAGTACTTC
TRBD1 | TRBJ1-1 | TRBV7-8 | NA | CASSFDNRGEAFF | TGTGCCAGCAGCTTTGATAACAGGGGTGAAGCTTTCTTT
NA | TRBJ1-6 | TRBV14 | NA | CASSQGQGSYNSPLHF | TGTGCCAGCAGCCAAGGTCAGGGCTCCTATAATTCACCCCTCCACTTT
NA | TRBJ1-2 | TRBV27 | NA | CASSLRNLGDYGYTF | TGTGCCAGCAGTTTAAGGAACCTAGGGGACTATGGCTACACCTTC
TRBD2 | TRBJ2-7 | TRBV5-1 | NA | CASSLSWGTRNYEQYF | TGCGCCAGCAGCTTGAGTTGGGGGACTAGGAACTACGAGCAGTACTTC
TRBD2 | TRBJ2-2 | TRBV4-2 | NA | CASSQLAGGPTGELFF | TGTGCCAGCAGCCAGTTAGCGGGGGGGCCCACCGGGGAGCTGTTTTTT
NA | TRBJ1-3 | TRBV27 | NA | CATPPGSGNTIYF | TGTGCCACTCCACCGGGCTCTGGAAACACCATATATTTT
TRBD1 | TRBJ2-2 | TRBV5-4 | once | CASSLTGATGTGELFF | TGTGCCAGCAGCTTGACAGGGGCCACGGGGACCGGGGAGCTGTTTTTT
TRBD1 | TRBJ1-5 | TRBV19 | NA | CASGTGGSSNQPQHF | TGTGCCAGTGGGACAGGGGGCTCGAGCAATCAGCCCCAGCATTTT
NA | TRBJ1-5 | TRBV11-2 | NA | CASSLTDSQPQHF | TGTGCCAGCAGCTTAACCGACAGTCAGCCCCAGCATTTT
NA | TRBJ1-1 | TRBV27 | NA | CASSGVHGEAFF | TGTGCCAGCTCGGGTGTACACGGTGAAGCTTTCTTT
NA | TRBJ1-1 | TRBV5-6 | NA | CASSRAGNTEAFF | TGTGCCAGCAGTCGAGCAGGGAACACTGAAGCTTTCTTT
NA | TRBJ2-3 | TRBV6-6 | NA | CASSNGVTDTQYF | TGTGCCAGCAGCAACGGTGTCACAGATACGCAGTATTTT
NA | TRBJ2-1 | TRBV5-1 | NA | CASSLWSSSGNEQFF | TGCGCCAGCAGCTTGTGGTCTAGCTCGGGGAATGAGCAGTTCTTC
NA | TRBJ1-1 | TRBV16 | NA | CASSQSKGRTEAFF | TGTGCCAGCAGCCAATCAAAGGGGAGGACTGAAGCTTTCTTT
TRBD1 | TRBJ2-1 | TRBV5-1 | NA | CASSPGDRGQDEQFF | TGCGCCAGCAGCCCGGGGGACAGGGGGCAGGATGAGCAGTTCTTC
NA | TRBJ2-7 | TRBV5-1 | NA | CASSLVGTDYEQYF | TGCGCCAGCAGCTTGGTGGGCACAGACTACGAGCAGTACTTC
TRBD1 | TRBJ2-7 | TRBV5-4 | NA | CASSQPRQGAYEQYF | TGTGCCAGCAGTCAACCTCGACAGGGGGCCTACGAGCAGTACTTC
TRBD1 | TRBJ2-1 | TRBV7-9 | NA | CASSKTGTAYNEQFF | TGTGCCAGCAGCAAGACAGGGACAGCCTACAATGAGCAGTTCTTC
TRBD1 | TRBJ2-6 | TRBV7-9 | NA | CASSWDRGSSGANGLTF | TGTGCCAGCAGCTGGGACAGGGGTTCCTCTGGGGCCAACGGCCTGACTTTC
NA | TRBJ2-7 | TRBV9 | once | CASTPKAGRDWEQYF | TGTGCCAGCACCCCCAAAGCAGGACGGGATTGGGAGCAGTACTTC
NA | TRBJ1-5 | TRBV4-1 | NA | CASSQLPRQGRGNQPQHF | TGCGCCAGCAGCCAACTTCCCCGGCAGGGGAGGGGCAATCAGCCCCAGCATTTT
NA | TRBJ1-1 | TRBV10-3 | few | CAISEYGSARAEAFF | TGTGCCATCAGTGAGTATGGGTCGGCCCGGGCTGAAGCTTTCTTT
NA | TRBJ2-5 | TRBV9 | few | CASSGRGRLQETQYF | TGTGCCAGCAGCGGGAGGGGCAGATTACAAGAGACCCAGTACTTC
NA | TRBJ1-1 | TRBV18 | NA | CASSPGVFMNTEAFF | TGTGCCAGCTCACCAGGAGTGTTCATGAACACTGAAGCTTTCTTT
NA | TRBJ1-3 | TRBV5-1 | NA | CASGGGGSGNTIYF | TGCGCCAGCGGAGGTGGAGGCTCTGGAAACACCATATATTTT
TRBD1 | TRBJ1-1 | TRBV2 | NA | CASIDGTGVEAFF | TGTGCCAGCATCGACGGGACAGGGGTTGAAGCTTTCTTT
TRBD1 | TRBJ1-1 | TRBV10-3 | NA | CAIRDPAKGAIGEAFF | TGTGCCATCAGGGACCCCGCGAAGGGGGCTATTGGTGAAGCTTTCTTT
TRBD2 | TRBJ2-2 | TRBV28 | once | CASSRPVAGGTGELFF | TGTGCCAGCAGTCGGCCGGTGGCGGGAGGCACCGGGGAGCTGTTTTTT
TRBD2 | TRBJ2-7 | TRBV5-4 | once | CASSLEVAGAEQYF | TGTGCCAGCAGCTTGGAAGTAGCGGGAGCCGAGCAGTACTTC
NA | TRBJ2-7 | TRBV11-2 | NA | CASSSSTIYEQYF | TGTGCCAGCAGCTCTTCGACTATCTACGAGCAGTACTTC
NA | TRBJ1-1 | TRBV9 | few | CASSFSTEAFF | TGTGCCAGCAGCTTCAGCACTGAAGCTTTCTTT
TRBD2 | TRBJ2-7 | TRBV2 | NA | CASSLAGGPNEQYF | TGTGCCAGCTCCTTAGCGGGAGGGCCTAACGAGCAGTACTTC
TRBD1 | TRBJ1-6 | TRBV5-1 | NA | CASSLGTGWDSPLHF | TGCGCCAGCAGCCTCGGGACAGGGTGGGATTCACCCCTCCACTTT
TRBD1 | TRBJ1-6 | TRBV6-6 | NA | CASSYRGTVESPLHF | TGTGCCAGCAGTTACCGCGGGACAGTAGAATCACCCCTCCACTTT
TRBD1 | TRBJ2-1 | TRBV6-1 | few | CASSELSRGRFNEQFF | TGTGCCAGCAGTGAATTGTCCAGGGGGCGTTTTAATGAGCAGTTCTTC
NA | TRBJ1-5 | TRBV7-8 | NA | CASSNRATQPQHF | TGTGCCAGCAGCAACAGGGCTACTCAGCCCCAGCATTTT
NA | TRBJ1-1 | TRBV30 | NA | CAWAQRGTEAFF | TGTGCCTGGGCCCAGCGGGGAACTGAAGCTTTCTTT
TRBD1 | TRBJ2-5 | TRBV5-1 | NA | CASSLVGDRVGETQYF | TGCGCCAGCAGCTTGGTGGGGGACAGGGTAGGGGAGACCCAGTACTTC
NA | TRBJ1-1 | TRBV30 | few | CAWRQTNTEAFF | TGTGCCTGGAGACAGACGAACACTGAAGCTTTCTTT
TRBD2 | TRBJ2-3 | TRBV7-6 | NA | CASSTAGGPADTQYF | TGTGCCAGCAGCACAGCGGGAGGGCCAGCAGATACGCAGTATTTT
NA | TRBJ2-7 | TRBV29-1 | few | CSFLGISYEQYF | TGCAGCTTCCTCGGGATCTCCTACGAGCAGTACTTC
TRBD2 | TRBJ2-5 | TRBV27 | few | CASGTSVTQYF | TGTGCCAGCGGGACTAGCGTGACCCAGTACTTC
NA | TRBJ2-6 | TRBV5-4 | NA | CASSLDSSGANGLTF | TGTGCCAGCAGCTTGGACAGCTCTGGGGCCAACGGCCTGACTTTC
TRBD1 | TRBJ2-7 | TRBV20-1 | NA | CSANRGYEQYF | TGCAGTGCGAACAGGGGATACGAGCAGTACTTC